These 16 T cell receptor beta chains were all obtained from the same sample, sequenced in a study of shared clonotypes between healthy human individuals. The assay was immunoSEQ multiplex PCR, and TCRdb's table has in-frame clones only and misses some. The sample comprises a few million clones, approximately 93% of which are singletons, and about 0.39% rests with the top ten. The specimen was naive CD4+ T cells from PBMCs. Subset defined: CD45RA+ positively selected. These TCRs come from a man in his late teens or twenties in good health. Some clones in this sample may be carry-over from other donors' samples.

This clone was counted once. This chain connects TRBV7-2 to TRBJ1-1; tentative D call: TRBD1 (5 bases). Trimming removed 2 bases at V and 3 bases at J, with 13 bases between. There are 15 residues in the CDR3. Germline V CDR1 and CDR2: SGHTA, FQGNSA. CDR3 sequence (DNA): TGTGCCAGCAGCTTAATCAGGGCGTCGTACACTGAAGCTTTCTTT. This encodes CASSLIRASYTEAFF.

The rearrangement links TRBV6-6 to TRBJ2-4; D is tentatively TRBD1 or TRBD2 (5 bases each). Trimming took off 6 bases at V and 5 bases at J, with 17 bases between the two ends. CDR3 size: 15 residues. Per germline, CDR1 MNHNY and CDR2 SVGAGI (reference sequence). CDR3 nucleotides: TGTGCCAGCAGCCGGGACCGTACCAGGGAAAACATTCAGTACTTC. Residues: CASSRDRTRENIQYF.

The rearrangement links TRBV11-3 to TRBJ2-2; no firm D call. The CDR3 runs to 15 residues. Germline V gene lookup returns CDR1 SGHNT and CDR2 YENEEA. Trimming removed 0 bases from V and 4 bases from J, with 9 bases in between. CDR3 loop: CASSLELQRTGELFF. The CDR3 DNA follows: TGTGCCAGCAGCTTAGAACTACAACGCACCGGGGAGCTGTTTTTT.

The V gene is TRBV7-3, the J gene TRBJ2-1, with TRBD2 matching 14 bases. Trimming removed 5 bases from V and 4 bases from J; junction bases left unmatched: 13. The germline CDR1 and CDR2 sequences are SGHTA and FQGTGA. CDR3 length equals 19 residues. Written as DNA, the CDR3 is TGTGCCAGCAGCGAGTCGAGACTAGCGGGAGGGCCGTCTTACAATGAGCAGTTCTTC. As protein: CASSESRLAGGPSYNEQFF.

Only one count was recorded for this clone. Other DNA sequences of this sample code for an identical CDR3. The chain combines TRBV28 with TRBJ1-1; TRBD1 might be the D (5 bases). Germline CDR1 MDHEN, CDR2 SYDVKM. V gave up 6 bases and J gave up 1 base, with 9 bases separating them. The CDR3 spans 13 residues. CDR3 amino acids: CASSLDRNTEAFF. CDR3 coding DNA: TGTGCCAGCAGCCTTGACAGGAACACTGAAGCTTTCTTT.

The chain combines TRBV4-1 with TRBJ2-6; D is unresolved. The V end lost 4 bases, the J end lost 2 bases, and 9 bases lay between the germline ends. Germline CDR1 reads MGHRA; CDR2 reads YSYEKL. The CDR3 spans 15 residues. This chain's CDR3 is CASSPSAAGANVLTF. CDR3 sequence (DNA): TGCGCCAGCAGCCCCTCGGCTGCTGGGGCCAACGTCCTGACTTTC.

The chain links TRBV11-2 to TRBJ2-3, with D possibly TRBD1 on 6 matching bases. Germline V lookup: CDR1 SGHAT, CDR2 FQNNGV. Trimming took off 3 bases at V and 4 bases at J, with 17 bases between the two ends. The length of the CDR3 is 16 residues. The CDR3 DNA follows: TGTGCCAGCAGCTTTATCAGGGGAAGCACTTCAGATACGCAGTATTTT. Its protein product is CASSFIRGSTSDTQYF.

This chain joins TRBV6-5 and TRBJ2-1; 7 positions agree with TRBD1. V lost 6 bases, J lost 2 bases, and 7 bases stayed unmatched. Looked up from germline, CDR1 is MNHEY and CDR2 is SVGAGI. CDR3 size: 15 residues. The CDR3 spells CASSRDRRTYNEQFF. The CDR3 coding sequence is TGTGCCAGCAGCCGGGACAGACGAACCTACAATGAGCAGTTCTTC.

CDR3 amino acids: CASTAVGFTNEKLFF. In DNA form, the CDR3 reads TGTGCCAGCACGGCGGTCGGCTTCACTAATGAAAAACTGTTTTTT. The genes are TRBV28 and TRBJ1-4; D not certain. Deletions cut 7 bases from V and 2 bases from J, with 14 bases between. The length of the CDR3 is 15 residues. Germline-derived CDR1 and CDR2 are MDHEN and SYDVKM.

DNA of the CDR3: TGTGCCAGCAGACCAGACTCCGGATCGCGCTATGGCTACACCTTC. Translated, it gives CASRPDSGSRYGYTF. V usage is TRBV7-2 and J usage is TRBJ1-2, with unresolved D. The germline CDR1 and CDR2 sequences are SGHTA and FQGNSA. The CDR3 loop spans 15 amino acids. Deletions cut 6 bases from V and 4 bases from J, with 18 bases between.

The rearrangement links TRBV10-3 to TRBJ1-4; TRBD1 matches 7 bases. Trimming took 6 bases from V and 3 from J; bases not matched to a gene: 4. There are 14 residues in the CDR3. Germline V lookup: CDR1 ENHRY, CDR2 SYGVKD. In nucleotides, the CDR3 is TGTGCCATCAGGAGCGGGACAGCTAATGAAAAACTGTTTTTT. Amino acids: CAIRSGTANEKLFF.

The chain joins TRBV6-5 to TRBJ2-5, with D perhaps matching TRBD1 or TRBD2 (5 bases each). V was clipped by 2 bases and J by 1 base, with 8 bases between them. The V gene's germline CDR1 is MNHEY and CDR2 SVGAGI. The CDR3 loop spans 14 amino acids. The CDR3 DNA is TGTGCCAGCAGTTACGTTGGGGGCCAAGAGACCCAGTACTTC. It yields the protein CASSYVGGQETQYF.

The rearrangement links TRBV4-2 to TRBJ1-5; D gene ambiguous. The V gene lost 1 base and the J gene lost 9 bases, with 13 bases spanning the gap. CDR3 size: 14 residues. CDR1 is LGHNA and CDR2 is YNFKEQ in the germline V gene. The CDR3 loop reads CASSQVRDDRPQHF. In nucleotides, the CDR3 is TGTGCCAGCAGCCAAGTCAGAGACGATCGGCCCCAGCATTTT.

The chain links TRBV11-2 to TRBJ2-7; 11 bases line up with TRBD2. CDR3 length: 16 amino acids. Germline CDR1 reads SGHAT; CDR2 reads FQNNGV. V was clipped by 0 bases and J by 5 bases; unmatched bases: 6. In DNA form, the CDR3 reads TGTGCCAGCAGCTTAGATCGGGCTAGCGGGAGGAACGAGCAGTACTTC. Its translation: CASSLDRASGRNEQYF.

The V gene is TRBV7-8, the J gene TRBJ1-2, with 8 bases fitting TRBD1. V was pared by 5 bases and J by 7 bases, with 9 bases of the junction left unmatched. The V gene's germline CDR1 is SGHVS and CDR2 FQNEAQ. This CDR3 contains 14 residues. The CDR3 region has the DNA TGTGCCAGCAGCCCAGCCCAGGGGGCCAGTGGCTACACCTTC. It is translated as CASSPAQGASGYTF.

J is TRBJ2-3 and V is TRBV7-7, with D hard to call. Germline V CDR1 and CDR2: SSHAT, FNYEAQ (reference sequence). V lost 1 base and J lost 6, with 11 bases in between. The CDR3 is 14 residues long. The CDR3 protein is CASSLGSWWDTQYF. The DNA of the CDR3 is TGTGCCAGCAGCTTAGGCAGCTGGTGGGATACGCAGTATTTT.